One and the same sample provided the 23 T cell receptor beta chains below, sequenced in a study of T cells after posttransplantation cyclophosphamide. Data came from immunoSEQ multiplex PCR; TCRdb stores just in-frame clones and leaves some out. The repertoire yields under 40,000 clones, none seen only once; the top ten contain 6.7%. The sequencing input was PBMCs. The receptors were gathered from a woman between 45 and 65 years old in good health and a related stem cell transplant donor.

Ten or more counts support this clone. This sequence joins TRBV19 and TRBJ2-1, with 9 bases fitting TRBD1. The V gene end was trimmed by 7 bases and the J gene end by 8 bases; junction bases not matched to a gene: 6. Germline lookup yields CDR1 LNHDA and CDR2 SQIVND (reference sequence). The CDR3 is 13 amino acids. CDR3 nucleotide sequence: TGTGCCAGTACCTTGGGACAGGGTGATGAGCAGTTCTTC. Protein: CASTLGQGDEQFF. Variable domain in full (rest from reference TRBV19 and TRBJ2-1): DGGITQSPKYLFRKEGQNVTLSCEQNLNHDAMYWYRQDPGQGLRLIYYSQIVNDFQKGDIAEGYSVSREKKESFPLTVTSAQKNPTAFYLCASTLGQGDEQFFGPGTRLTVL.

This clone was counted at least ten times. The chain couples TRBV4-3 to TRBJ2-3; possibly TRBD2 for D (5 bases). Trimming left V 0 bases short and J 7 bases short, with 8 bases between. Per germline, CDR1 LGHNA and CDR2 YSLEER. The CDR3 is made up of 13 amino acids. As DNA, the CDR3 is TGCGCCAGCAGCCAAGATAGGACTTATACGCAGTATTTT. It yields the protein CASSQDRTYTQYF.

This chain connects TRBV7-8 to TRBJ2-3; perhaps D is TRBD1 or TRBD2 (5 bases each). The CDR3 covers 15 residues. The germline CDR1 and CDR2 sequences are SGHVS and FQNEAQ. V was trimmed by 1 base and J by 6 bases, leaving 14 bases between them. The CDR3 sequence is CASSLGVRGVDTQYF. The CDR3 DNA follows: TGTGCCAGCAGCTTAGGGGTGAGAGGGGTCGATACGCAGTATTTT.

This clone was recorded many times. This chain connects TRBV5-4 to TRBJ1-2; no definite D call. The length of the CDR3 is 16 residues. Trimming removed 1 base from V and 7 bases from J, with 20 bases in between. CDR1 SGHNT and CDR2 YYREEE come from the germline V gene (reference sequence). The CDR3 is CASSLLGDRHRFGYTF. The CDR3 bases are TGTGCCAGCAGCTTGCTGGGCGACCGACATCGCTTTGGCTACACCTTC.

This CDR3 is CASSYTLGGYEQYF. The CDR3 region has the DNA TGTGCCAGCAGTTACACTCTCGGGGGATACGAGCAGTACTTC. This chain links TRBV6-2 or TRBV6-3 with TRBJ2-7; the D gene is possibly TRBD2 (6 bases). The germline CDR1 and CDR2 sequences are MNHEY and SVGEGT. V was pared by 2 bases and J by 4 bases, with 12 bases between. The CDR3 has 14 residues.

This clone was seen ten or more times. The chain combines TRBV2 with TRBJ1-5; D gene uncertain. The ends were cut back, 9 bases at V and 7 bases at J, with 19 bases in the middle. The CDR3 runs to 14 residues. Looked up from germline, CDR1 is SNHLY and CDR2 is FYNNEI. CDR3 protein: CARSGSAGRQPQHF. The CDR3 DNA reads TGTGCCAGATCGGGGTCCGCGGGAAGACAGCCCCAGCATTTT.

This clone was seen ten or more times. The chain links TRBV6-1 to TRBJ2-1; 12 bases are a match to TRBD2. The CDR3 length is 18 residues. V was clipped by 0 bases and J by 3 bases; unmatched bases: 6. Germline CDR1 reads MNHNS; CDR2 reads SASEGT. CDR3 region: CASSEALASGRVYNEQFF. The DNA of the CDR3 is TGTGCCAGCAGTGAAGCGCTGGCTAGCGGGAGGGTCTACAATGAGCAGTTCTTC.

This clone was found many times. The J gene is TRBJ2-3, the V gene TRBV5-1; D is undetermined. This CDR3 contains 12 residues. V was trimmed by 0 bases and J by 6 bases, leaving 5 bases between them. Germline loops: CDR1 SGHRS, CDR2 YFSETQ. CDR3 sequence reads: CASSLGIDTQYF. The CDR3 nucleotides are TGCGCCAGCAGCTTGGGTATCGATACGCAGTATTTT.

The rearrangement joins TRBV7-2 to TRBJ2-5; tentative D call: TRBD2 (5 bases). Per the germline V gene, CDR1 is SGHTA and CDR2 is FQGNSA. The CDR3 sequence is 13 residues long. Trimming shortened V by 4 bases and J by 5 bases, and 11 bases separated the two germline ends. CDR3 nucleotide sequence: TGTGCCAGCAGCTCCGGCCCGGGGGAGACCCAGTACTTC. This codes for CASSSGPGETQYF.

The gene calls are TRBV6-5 and TRBJ2-7; TRBD1 is a possible D gene (5 bases). Trimming removed 5 bases from V and 3 bases from J, with 14 bases in between. Germline V lookup: CDR1 MNHEY, CDR2 SVGAGI. The CDR3 sequence is 14 residues long. The CDR3 DNA sequence: TGTGCCAGCAGTCGACAGCCTACAATCTACGAGCAGTACTTC. It yields the protein CASSRQPTIYEQYF.

At least ten counts were recorded for this clone. This sequence joins TRBV2 and TRBJ2-4; TRBD1 aligns across 8 bases. The CDR3 sequence is 12 residues long. CDR1 and CDR2 (germline): SNHLY, FYNNEI. Trimming at V came to 5 bases and at J to 9 bases, leaving 3 bases not matched to a gene. The CDR3 DNA reads as TGTGCCAGCAGTCGACAGGGGAGCATTCAGTACTTC. Translated, it gives CASSRQGSIQYF.

This clone was seen ten or more times. The chain couples TRBV10-1 to TRBJ2-1; D gene unclear. CDR1 and CDR2 (germline): WNHNN, SYGVQD (reference sequence). The V end lost 8 bases, the J end lost 2 bases, and 13 bases lay between the germline ends. CDR3 length equals 14 residues. The CDR3 DNA is TGCGCCAGCGATAACCCCGTAGCCTACAATGAGCAGTTCTTC. Translating it yields CASDNPVAYNEQFF.

This clone was picked up many times. The V call is TRBV11-2, the J call TRBJ1-1; D is uncertain. The germline gives CDR1 SGHAT, CDR2 FQNNGV. The CDR3 runs to 13 residues. The V end lost 1 base, the J end lost 2 bases, and 5 bases lay between the germline ends. The CDR3 DNA reads TGTGCCAGCAGCTTAGCTCCTAACACTGAAGCTTTCTTT. It encodes CASSLAPNTEAFF. The full variable domain, with the rest looked up from reference TRBV11-2 and TRBJ1-1, is EAGVAQSPRYKIIEKRQSVAFWCNPISGHATLYWYQQILGQGPKLLIQFQNNGVVDDSQLPKDRFSAERLKGVDSTLKIQPAKLEDSAVYLCASSLAPNTEAFFGQGTRLTVV.

This clone showed up many times. V and J are TRBV6-5 and TRBJ1-2; 9 nucleotides align to TRBD1. Germline CDR1 and CDR2: MNHEY and SVGAGI. V shed 4 bases and J 6 bases; nucleotides not matched to a gene: 6. This CDR3 contains 14 residues. The CDR3 spells CASSFGQGWNGYTF. The CDR3 region has the DNA TGTGCCAGCAGTTTCGGACAGGGGTGGAATGGCTACACCTTC.

This clone was seen ten or more times. This sequence joins TRBV7-9 and TRBJ2-2, with 7 bases matching TRBD2. Germline trimming cut 8 bases from V and 4 bases from J; bases unmatched to any gene: 10. This CDR3 is 15 amino acids long. In germline, CDR1 is SEHNR, CDR2 FQNEAQ (reference sequence). CDR3 DNA sequence: TGTGCCAGCCGAAGCGGGACCCCGCTCACCGGGGAGCTGTTTTTT. Residues: CASRSGTPLTGELFF.

In its sample, this clone was seen many times. V and J are TRBV5-1 and TRBJ2-1; 7 nucleotides match TRBD1. V shed 3 bases, J shed 4 bases, and the junction held 7 bases outside the gene matches. The CDR3 loop spans 15 amino acids. Germline CDR1 is SGHRS and CDR2 is YFSETQ. DNA for the CDR3: TGCGCCAGCAGCTCGGACAGGTTCGGTTACAATGAGCAGTTCTTC. It translates to CASSSDRFGYNEQFF.

This clone was found many times. The rearrangement joins TRBV19 to TRBJ2-1; D is possibly TRBD2 (5 bases). The CDR3 totals 14 residues. The germline V gene has CDR1 LNHDA and CDR2 SQIVND (reference sequence). The ends were cut back, 3 bases at V and 5 bases at J, with 11 bases in the middle. CDR3 DNA sequence: TGTGCCAGTAGTATCCAGGACTGGAACAATGAGCAGTTCTTC. This encodes CASSIQDWNNEQFF.

At least ten counts were recorded for this clone. This sequence joins TRBV10-3 and TRBJ1-1, with TRBD1 matching over 8 bases. The ends lost 3 bases at V and 0 bases at J; junction bases unmatched: 6. Germline CDR1 and CDR2: ENHRY and SYGVKD. This CDR3 contains 16 residues. The CDR3 region is CAISDLWDRLNTEAFF. CDR3 sequence (DNA): TGTGCCATCAGTGACCTTTGGGACAGGTTGAACACTGAAGCTTTCTTT.

This clone was observed many times. This chain connects TRBV7-2 to TRBJ2-7, with D possibly being TRBD1 or TRBD2 (5 bases each). Between the trimmed V and J ends, which lost 5 bases and 3 bases, there was a span of 14 bases. Germline V gene sequence: CDR1 SGHTA, CDR2 FQGNSA. This CDR3 is built from 14 residues. CDR3 sequence reads: CASSEGGRDYEQYF. The CDR3 region has the DNA TGTGCCAGCAGCGAAGGAGGCAGGGACTACGAGCAGTACTTC.

This clone has ten or more counts. V and J are TRBV9 and TRBJ2-7; 8 nucleotides match TRBD2. Per germline, CDR1 SGDLS and CDR2 YYNGEE. The trim removed 0 bases at V and 3 bases at J, leaving 5 bases unmatched. The CDR3 totals 15 residues. As DNA, the CDR3 is TGTGCCAGCAGCGTAGTTGCGGGGGGCCTCTACGAGCAGTACTTC. Its protein product is CASSVVAGGLYEQYF.

This clone was counted at least ten times. The chain is built from TRBV14 and TRBJ2-3, with D tentatively TRBD1 or TRBD2 (5 bases each). This CDR3 is 18 amino acids long. V lost 4 bases to trimming and J lost 3 bases, with 23 bases between them. The V gene's germline CDR1 is SGHDN and CDR2 FVKESK. CDR3 bases: TGTGCCAGCAGCCCCCTAAGGGGTAGTCGAGGGAAAACAGATACGCAGTATTTT. The encoded protein is CASSPLRGSRGKTDTQYF.

The V call is TRBV6-5, the J call TRBJ2-1; 10 bases map to TRBD2. J gave up 0 bases and V 6 bases, and 2 bases lay outside the gene matches. The germline V gene encodes CDR1 MNHEY and CDR2 SVGAGI. The CDR3 extends over 15 amino acids. Here the CDR3 DNA reads TGTGCCAGCAGCCCTAGCGGGGGCTCCTACAATGAGCAGTTCTTC. Protein: CASSPSGGSYNEQFF.

This clone appeared many times. The chain is built from TRBV4-1 and TRBJ1-1; 7 bases match TRBD1. The CDR3 extends over 13 amino acids. V gave up 7 bases and J gave up 1 base; unmatched junction bases: 3. The germline gives CDR1 MGHRA, CDR2 YSYEKL. This CDR3 is CASTRTGNTEAFF. CDR3 DNA: TGCGCCAGCACCCGGACAGGGAACACTGAAGCTTTCTTT.